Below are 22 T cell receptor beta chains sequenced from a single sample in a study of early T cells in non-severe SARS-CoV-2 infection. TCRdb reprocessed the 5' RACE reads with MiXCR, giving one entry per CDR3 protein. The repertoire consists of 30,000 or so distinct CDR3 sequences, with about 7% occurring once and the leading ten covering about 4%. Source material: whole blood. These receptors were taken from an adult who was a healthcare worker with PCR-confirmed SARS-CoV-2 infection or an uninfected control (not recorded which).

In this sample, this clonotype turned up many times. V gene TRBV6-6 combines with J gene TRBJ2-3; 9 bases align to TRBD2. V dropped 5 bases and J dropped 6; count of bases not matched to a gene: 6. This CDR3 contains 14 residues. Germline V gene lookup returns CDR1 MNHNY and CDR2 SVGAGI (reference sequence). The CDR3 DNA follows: TGTGCCAGCAGTCTAGCGGGGCGCGGGGATACGCAGTATTTT. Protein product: CASSLAGRGDTQYF.

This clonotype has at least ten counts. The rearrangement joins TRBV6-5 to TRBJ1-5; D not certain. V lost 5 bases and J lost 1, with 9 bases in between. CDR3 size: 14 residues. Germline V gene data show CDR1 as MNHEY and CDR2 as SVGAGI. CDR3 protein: CASSRGRSNQPQHF. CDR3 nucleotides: TGTGCCAGCAGTAGAGGTCGCAGCAATCAGCCCCAGCATTTT.

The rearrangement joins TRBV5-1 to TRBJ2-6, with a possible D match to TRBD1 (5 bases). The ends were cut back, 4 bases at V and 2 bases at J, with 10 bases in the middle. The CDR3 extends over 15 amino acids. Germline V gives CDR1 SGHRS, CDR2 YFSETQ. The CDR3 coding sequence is TGCGCCAGCAGCGTTCAGGGAACTGGGGCCAACGTCCTGACTTTC. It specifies CASSVQGTGANVLTF.

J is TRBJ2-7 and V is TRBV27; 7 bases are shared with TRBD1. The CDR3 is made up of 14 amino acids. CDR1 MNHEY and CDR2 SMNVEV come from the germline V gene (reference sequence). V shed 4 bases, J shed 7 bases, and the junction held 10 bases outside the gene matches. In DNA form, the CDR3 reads TGTGCCAGCAGTTACCAGGGGGTCGCACAGGAGCAGTACTTC. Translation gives CASSYQGVAQEQYF.

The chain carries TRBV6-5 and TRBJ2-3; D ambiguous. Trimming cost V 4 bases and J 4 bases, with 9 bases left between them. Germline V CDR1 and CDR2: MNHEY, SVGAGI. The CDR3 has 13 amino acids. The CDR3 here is CASSFLSADTQYF. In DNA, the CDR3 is TGTGCCAGCAGTTTCCTCTCGGCAGATACGCAGTATTTT.

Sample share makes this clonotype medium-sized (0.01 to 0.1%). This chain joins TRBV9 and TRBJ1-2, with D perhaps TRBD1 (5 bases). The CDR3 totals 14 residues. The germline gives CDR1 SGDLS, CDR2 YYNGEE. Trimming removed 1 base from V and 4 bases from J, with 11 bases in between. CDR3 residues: CASSVSQGPYGYTF. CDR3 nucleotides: TGTGCCAGCAGCGTAAGCCAGGGCCCCTATGGCTACACCTTC.

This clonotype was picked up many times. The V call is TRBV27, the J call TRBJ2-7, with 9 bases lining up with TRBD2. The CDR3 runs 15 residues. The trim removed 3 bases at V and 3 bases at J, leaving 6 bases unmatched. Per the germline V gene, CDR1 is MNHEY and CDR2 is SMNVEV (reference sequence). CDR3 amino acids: CASSFLTSGIYEQYF. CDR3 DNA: TGTGCCAGCAGTTTCTTGACTAGCGGAATCTACGAGCAGTACTTC.

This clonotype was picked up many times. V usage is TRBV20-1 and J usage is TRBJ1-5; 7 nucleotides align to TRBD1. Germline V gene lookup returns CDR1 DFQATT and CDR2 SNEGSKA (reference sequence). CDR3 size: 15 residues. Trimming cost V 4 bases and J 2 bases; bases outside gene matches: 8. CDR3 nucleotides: TGCAGTGCTAATTCGGGACAGTGGGGCAATCAGCCCCAGCATTTT. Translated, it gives CSANSGQWGNQPQHF.

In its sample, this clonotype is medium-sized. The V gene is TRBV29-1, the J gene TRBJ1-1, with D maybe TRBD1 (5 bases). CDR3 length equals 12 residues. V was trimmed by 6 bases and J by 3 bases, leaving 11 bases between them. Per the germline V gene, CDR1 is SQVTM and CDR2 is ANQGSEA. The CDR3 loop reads CSVKLGDTEAFF. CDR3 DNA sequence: TGCAGCGTCAAGTTGGGGGACACTGAAGCTTTCTTT.

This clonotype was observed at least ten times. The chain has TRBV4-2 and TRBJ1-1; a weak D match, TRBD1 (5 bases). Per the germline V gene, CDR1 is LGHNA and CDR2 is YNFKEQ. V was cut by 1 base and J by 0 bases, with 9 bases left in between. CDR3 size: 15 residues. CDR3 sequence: CASSQGAGMNTEAFF. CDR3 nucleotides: TGTGCCAGCAGCCAAGGAGCAGGGATGAACACTGAAGCTTTCTTT.

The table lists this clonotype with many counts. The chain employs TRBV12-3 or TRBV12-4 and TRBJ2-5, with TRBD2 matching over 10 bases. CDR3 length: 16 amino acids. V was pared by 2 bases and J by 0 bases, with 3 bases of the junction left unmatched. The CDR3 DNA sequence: TGTGCCAGCAGTTTACAACTAGCGGGGTACCAAGAGACCCAGTACTTC. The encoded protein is CASSLQLAGYQETQYF.

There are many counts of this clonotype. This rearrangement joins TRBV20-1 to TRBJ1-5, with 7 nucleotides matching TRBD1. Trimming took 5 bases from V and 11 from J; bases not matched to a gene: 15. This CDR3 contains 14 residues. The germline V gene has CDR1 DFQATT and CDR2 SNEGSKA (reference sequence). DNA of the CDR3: TGCAGTGCTCAGGGTGGGGACAGTCTTCAAGCCCAGCATTTT. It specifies CSAQGGDSLQAQHF.

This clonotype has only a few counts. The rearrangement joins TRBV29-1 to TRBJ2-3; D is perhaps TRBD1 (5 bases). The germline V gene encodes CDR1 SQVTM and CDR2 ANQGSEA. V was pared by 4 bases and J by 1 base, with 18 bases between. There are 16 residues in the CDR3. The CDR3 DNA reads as TGCAGCGTTGTCTCCCTCAGGGATTCGGGCACAGATACGCAGTATTTT. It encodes CSVVSLRDSGTDTQYF.

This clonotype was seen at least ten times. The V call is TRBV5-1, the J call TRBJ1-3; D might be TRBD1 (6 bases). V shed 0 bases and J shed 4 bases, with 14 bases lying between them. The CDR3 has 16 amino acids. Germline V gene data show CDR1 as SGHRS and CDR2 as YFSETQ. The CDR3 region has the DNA TGCGCCAGCAGCTTGGGGATCGACAGGTTGGGAAACACCATATATTTT. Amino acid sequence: CASSLGIDRLGNTIYF.

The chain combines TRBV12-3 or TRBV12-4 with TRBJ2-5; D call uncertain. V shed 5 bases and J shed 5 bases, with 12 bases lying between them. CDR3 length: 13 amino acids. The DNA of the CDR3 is TGTGCCAGCAGTCGCGGAACTCTTGAGACCCAGTACTTC. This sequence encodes CASSRGTLETQYF.

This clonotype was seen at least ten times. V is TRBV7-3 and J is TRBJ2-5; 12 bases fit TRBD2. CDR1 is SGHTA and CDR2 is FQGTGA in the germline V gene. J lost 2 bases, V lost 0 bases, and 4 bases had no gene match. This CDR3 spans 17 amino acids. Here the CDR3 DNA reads TGTGCCAGCAGCTTAACTGGACTAGCGGGATCGCAAGAGACCCAGTACTTC. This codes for CASSLTGLAGSQETQYF.

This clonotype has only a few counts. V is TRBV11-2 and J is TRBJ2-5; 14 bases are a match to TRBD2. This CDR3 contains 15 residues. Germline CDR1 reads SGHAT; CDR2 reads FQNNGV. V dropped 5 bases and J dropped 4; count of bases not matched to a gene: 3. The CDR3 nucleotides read TGTGCCAGCAGCCATGGGACTAGCGGGAGAGAGACCCAGTACTTC. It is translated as CASSHGTSGRETQYF.

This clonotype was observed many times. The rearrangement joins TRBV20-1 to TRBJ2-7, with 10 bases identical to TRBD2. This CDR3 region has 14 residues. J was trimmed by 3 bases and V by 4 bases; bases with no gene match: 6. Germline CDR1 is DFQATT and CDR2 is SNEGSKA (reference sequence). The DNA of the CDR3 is TGCAGTGCTACCGGGACTAGCGAACACTACGAGCAGTACTTC. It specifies CSATGTSEHYEQYF.

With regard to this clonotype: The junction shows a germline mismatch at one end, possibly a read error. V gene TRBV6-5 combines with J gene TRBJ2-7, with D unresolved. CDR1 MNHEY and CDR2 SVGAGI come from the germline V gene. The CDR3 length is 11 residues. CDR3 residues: CASSYSHEQYF. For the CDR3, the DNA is TGTGCCAGCAGTTACTCCCACGAGCAGTACTTC.

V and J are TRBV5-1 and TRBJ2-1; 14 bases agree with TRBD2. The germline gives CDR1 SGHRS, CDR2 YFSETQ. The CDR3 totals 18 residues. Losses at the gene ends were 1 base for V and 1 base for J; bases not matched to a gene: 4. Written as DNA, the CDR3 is TGCGCCAGCAGCTTGTGGACTAGCGGGAGGTATTCCTACAATGAGCAGTTCTTC. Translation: CASSLWTSGRYSYNEQFF.

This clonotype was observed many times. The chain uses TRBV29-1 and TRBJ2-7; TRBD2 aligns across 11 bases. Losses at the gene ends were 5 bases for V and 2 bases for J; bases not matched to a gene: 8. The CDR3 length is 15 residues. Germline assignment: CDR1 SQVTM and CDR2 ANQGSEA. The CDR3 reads CSVKPGTSGPYEQYF. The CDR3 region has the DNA TGCAGCGTTAAACCCGGGACTAGCGGTCCCTACGAGCAGTACTTC.

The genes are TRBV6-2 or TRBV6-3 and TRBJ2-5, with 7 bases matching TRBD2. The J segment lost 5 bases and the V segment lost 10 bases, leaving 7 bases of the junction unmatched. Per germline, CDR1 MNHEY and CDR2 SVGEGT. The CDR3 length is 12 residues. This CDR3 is CATMDGRETQYF. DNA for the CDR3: TGTGCCACCATGGACGGGAGGGAGACCCAGTACTTC.